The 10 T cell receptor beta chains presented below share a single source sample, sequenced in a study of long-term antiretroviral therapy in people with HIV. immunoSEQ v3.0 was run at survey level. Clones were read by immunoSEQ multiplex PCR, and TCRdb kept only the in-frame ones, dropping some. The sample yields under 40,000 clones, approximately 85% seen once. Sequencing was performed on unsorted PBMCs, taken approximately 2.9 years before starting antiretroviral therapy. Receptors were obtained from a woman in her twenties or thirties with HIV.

The CDR3 coding sequence is TGCAGCGCCATCGAGGGAGGCTATGGCTACACCTTC. It yields the protein CSAIEGGYGYTF. The chain has TRBV29-1 and TRBJ1-2, with no clear D. V lost 7 bases and J 4 bases, leaving 13 bases between the germline ends. Germline values: CDR1 SQVTM, CDR2 ANQGSEA. The CDR3 spans 12 residues. The variable domain in full, with the rest retrieved from reference TRBV29-1 and TRBJ1-2, is SAVISQKPSRDICQRGTSLTIQCQVDSQVTMMFWYRQQPGQSLTLIATANQGSEATYESGFVIDKFPISRPNLTFSTLTVSNMSPEDSSIYLCSAIEGGYGYTFGSGTRLTVV.

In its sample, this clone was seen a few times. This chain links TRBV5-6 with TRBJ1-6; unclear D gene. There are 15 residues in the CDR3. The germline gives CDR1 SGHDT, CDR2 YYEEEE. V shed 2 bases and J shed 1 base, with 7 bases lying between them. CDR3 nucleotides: TGTGCCAGCAGCTTTGGTGCATCCTATAATTCACCCCTCCACTTT. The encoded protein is CASSFGASYNSPLHF. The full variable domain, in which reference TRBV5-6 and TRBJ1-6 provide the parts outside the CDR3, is DAGVTQSPTHLIKTRGQQVTLRCSPKSGHDTVSWYQQALGQGPQFIFQYYEEEERQRGNFPDRFSGHQFPNYSSELNVNALLLGDSALYLCASSFGASYNSPLHFGNGTRLTVT.

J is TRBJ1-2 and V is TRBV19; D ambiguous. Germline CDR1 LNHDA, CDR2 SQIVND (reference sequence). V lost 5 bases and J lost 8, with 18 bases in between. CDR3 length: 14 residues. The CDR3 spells CASSAYSGLGGYTF. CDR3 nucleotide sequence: TGTGCCAGTAGTGCGTACAGTGGGCTGGGGGGCTACACCTTC. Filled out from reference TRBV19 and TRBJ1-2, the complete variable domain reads DGGITQSPKYLFRKEGQNVTLSCEQNLNHDAMYWYRQDPGQGLRLIYYSQIVNDFQKGDIAEGYSVSREKKESFPLTVTSAQKNPTAFYLCASSAYSGLGGYTFGSGTRLTVV.

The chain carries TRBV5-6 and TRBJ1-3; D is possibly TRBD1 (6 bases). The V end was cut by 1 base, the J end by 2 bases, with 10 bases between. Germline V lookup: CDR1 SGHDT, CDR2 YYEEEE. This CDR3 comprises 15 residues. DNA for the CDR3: TGTGCCAGCAGCTTGTCGGACAGTCCTGGAAACACCATATATTTT. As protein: CASSLSDSPGNTIYF. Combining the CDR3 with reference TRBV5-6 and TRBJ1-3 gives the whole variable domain DAGVTQSPTHLIKTRGQQVTLRCSPKSGHDTVSWYQQALGQGPQFIFQYYEEEERQRGNFPDRFSGHQFPNYSSELNVNALLLGDSALYLCASSLSDSPGNTIYFGEGSWLTVV.

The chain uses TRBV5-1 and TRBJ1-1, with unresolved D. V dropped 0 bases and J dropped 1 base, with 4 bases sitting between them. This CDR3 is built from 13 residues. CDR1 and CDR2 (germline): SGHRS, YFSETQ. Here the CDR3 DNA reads TGCGCCAGCAGCTTGGGGGGGAACACTGAAGCTTTCTTT. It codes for CASSLGGNTEAFF.

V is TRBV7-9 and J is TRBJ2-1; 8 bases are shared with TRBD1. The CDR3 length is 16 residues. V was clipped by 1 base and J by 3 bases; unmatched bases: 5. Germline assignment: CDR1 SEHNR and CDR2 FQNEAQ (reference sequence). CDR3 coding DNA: TGTGCCAGCAGCTTAGTAACAGGGGGGATCTACAATGAGCAGTTCTTC. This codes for CASSLVTGGIYNEQFF.

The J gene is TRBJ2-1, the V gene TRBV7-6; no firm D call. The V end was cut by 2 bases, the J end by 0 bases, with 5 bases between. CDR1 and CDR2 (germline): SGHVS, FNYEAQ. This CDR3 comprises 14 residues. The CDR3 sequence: CASSLSSSYNEQFF. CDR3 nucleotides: TGTGCCAGCAGCTTAAGTAGCTCCTACAATGAGCAGTTCTTC.

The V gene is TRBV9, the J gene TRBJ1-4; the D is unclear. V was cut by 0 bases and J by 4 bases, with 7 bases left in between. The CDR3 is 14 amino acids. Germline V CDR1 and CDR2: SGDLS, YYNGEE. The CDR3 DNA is TGTGCCAGCAGCGTAGGGGTCGGTAATGAAAAACTGTTTTTT. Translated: CASSVGVGNEKLFF.

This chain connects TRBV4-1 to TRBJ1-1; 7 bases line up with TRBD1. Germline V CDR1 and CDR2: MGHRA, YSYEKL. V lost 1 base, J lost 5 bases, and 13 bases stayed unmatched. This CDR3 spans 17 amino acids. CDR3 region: CASSQGYGPGRGTEAFF. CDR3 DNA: TGCGCCAGCAGCCAAGGGTACGGACCCGGCAGGGGGACTGAAGCTTTCTTT.

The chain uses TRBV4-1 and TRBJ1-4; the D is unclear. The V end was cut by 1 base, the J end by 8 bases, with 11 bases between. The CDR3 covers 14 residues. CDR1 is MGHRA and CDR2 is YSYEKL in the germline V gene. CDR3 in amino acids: CASSQGDSGEKLFF. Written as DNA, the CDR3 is TGCGCCAGCAGCCAAGGGGATTCTGGCGAAAAACTGTTTTTT.